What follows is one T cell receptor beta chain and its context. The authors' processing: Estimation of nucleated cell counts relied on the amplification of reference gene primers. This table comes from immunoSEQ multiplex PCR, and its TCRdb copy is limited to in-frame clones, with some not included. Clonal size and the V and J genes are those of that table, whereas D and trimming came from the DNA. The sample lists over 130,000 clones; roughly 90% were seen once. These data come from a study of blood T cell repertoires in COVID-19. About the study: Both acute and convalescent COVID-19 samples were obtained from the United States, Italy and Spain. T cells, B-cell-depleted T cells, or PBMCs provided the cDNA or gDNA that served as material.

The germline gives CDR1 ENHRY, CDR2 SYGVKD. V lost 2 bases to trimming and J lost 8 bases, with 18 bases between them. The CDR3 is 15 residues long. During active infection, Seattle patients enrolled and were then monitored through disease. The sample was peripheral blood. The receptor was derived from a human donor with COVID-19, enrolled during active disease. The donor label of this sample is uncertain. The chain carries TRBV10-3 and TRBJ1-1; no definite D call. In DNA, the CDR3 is TGTGCCATCAGTGAGGGTCCGTTTGGGCAACAAGAAGCTTTCTTT. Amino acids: CAISEGPFGQQEAFF.